This entry is about one T cell receptor beta chain. The CDR3 is 13 amino acids. J was trimmed by 4 bases and V by 6 bases; bases with no gene match: 5. Germline loops: CDR1 MNHNY, CDR2 SVGAGI (reference sequence). This sample is drawn from a study of blood T cell repertoires in COVID-19. Study-level background: The samples span acute and convalescent COVID-19 from the United States, Italy and Spain. Sample material is recorded as cDNA or gDNA derived from T cells, B-cell-depleted T cells, or PBMCs.

Recruited during active infection, patients (from Seattle) were subsequently followed longitudinally. Authors' processing steps: From reference gene primer amplification, estimates of nucleated cell counts were derived. Here immunoSEQ multiplex PCR was the method, and the copy in TCRdb shows in-frame clones only, minus some. V, J and clone size were drawn from that table, and D and trimming were deduced from the DNA. The sample has about 530,000 clones; 85% to 90% are singletons. Sequences were obtained from peripheral blood. The clonotype comes from a woman aged 45 to 65 with COVID-19, enrolled during active disease. This rearrangement joins TRBV6-6 to TRBJ2-5, with 7 bases lining up with TRBD1. As DNA, the CDR3 is TGTGCCAGCAGCTCGAGGGGGCGAGAGACCCAGTACTTC. Encoded protein: CASSSRGRETQYF.